This TCR beta chain was retrieved from a study of regulatory T cells in long-lasting Graves disease. Time point in this sample: newly diagnosed GD, antithyroid drugs for less than 3 months. The TCR library was prepared using RNA isolated from PBMCs. The authors built TCR beta libraries using iRepertoire HTBI primers and Arm-PCR of CDR3 regions. TCRdb called the multiplex PCR reads again in MiXCR, with one record for every CDR3 protein. The table includes around 250,000 distinct CDR3 sequences, around 16% detected once. Germline V gene data show CDR1 as SQVTM and CDR2 as ANQGSEA. Trimming left V 1 base short and J 7 bases short, with 13 bases between. CDR3 length equals 14 residues. In its sample, this clonotype was seen a few times. The antigen is undetermined. General study findings and limits: Persistent disease preferred TRBV28, TRBJ1-2 and TRBJ2-5.

This TCR came from a female donor with Graves disease. V usage is TRBV29-1 and J usage is TRBJ2-2; D tentatively reads TRBD1 or TRBD2 (7 bases each). The source material was peripheral blood mononuclear cells (PBMCs), sampled at new diagnosis, from a patient treated with antithyroid drugs. The CDR3 DNA reads as TGCAGCGTTGAAGGCCAGGGGGAGGGCGGGGAGCTGTTTTTT. This gives the protein CSVEGQGEGGELFF.